The clone carrying this T cell receptor delta chain came up a few times. Its specificity is not known. The data stem from a study of Vδ1+ human thymocytes. Study-wide findings and caveats: Despite high sort purity, roughly 21% of thymic T cell receptor delta sequences were Vdelta2. Highly polyclonal TRG and TRD repertoires with Gaussian CDR3 length distributions appeared in thymus.

The V gene lost 1 base and the J gene lost 0 bases, with 18 bases spanning the gap. CDR3 length equals 18 residues. From germline, CDR1 is TSWWSYY and CDR2 QGS. The sorted cells were CD3+ Vdelta1+ Vdelta2- thymocytes from alphabeta-depleted thymus. Sequences come from RNA converted to cDNA by reverse transcription. Multiplex PCR used pooled V-gene forward primers and a constant-region reverse primer to amplify CDR3s. With CATT, TCRdb re-called clones from the multiplex PCR reads. The sample holds tens of thousands of delta-chain clones, approximately 15% seen once. The material sequenced was Vdelta1+ gamma-delta thymocytes from the thymus. Stated subset: FACS-sorted CD3+ TCRalphabeta- TCRVdelta1+ TCRVdelta2- thymocytes. The source is a girl under three years old who had congenital heart surgery. The V and J genes are TRDV1 and TRDJ1; tentatively, D is TRDD3 (5 bases). CDR3 sequence: CALGEQGPLQGYTDKLIF. The CDR3, as DNA: TGTGCTCTTGGGGAACAAGGGCCCTTACAGGGATACACCGATAAACTCATCTTT.